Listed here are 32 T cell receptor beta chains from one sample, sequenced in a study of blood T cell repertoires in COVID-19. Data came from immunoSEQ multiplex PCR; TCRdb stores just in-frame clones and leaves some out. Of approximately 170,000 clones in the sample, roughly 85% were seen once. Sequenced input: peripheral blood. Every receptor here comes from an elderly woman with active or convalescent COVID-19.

The CDR3 bases are TGTGCCAGTAGTGCGGGACAGGGGAGGAATGGCTACACCTTC. It translates to CASSAGQGRNGYTF. The chain uses TRBV19 and TRBJ1-2; 10 nucleotides match TRBD1. CDR1 LNHDA and CDR2 SQIVND come from the germline V gene (reference sequence). CDR3 size: 14 residues. V trimming: 5 bases; J trimming: 6 bases; junction bases outside the gene matches: 6.

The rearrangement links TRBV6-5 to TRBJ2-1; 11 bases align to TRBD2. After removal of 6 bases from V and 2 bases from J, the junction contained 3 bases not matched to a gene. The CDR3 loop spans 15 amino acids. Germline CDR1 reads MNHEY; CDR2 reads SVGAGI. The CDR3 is CASRMTSGAYNEQFF. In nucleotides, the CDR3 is TGTGCCAGCAGAATGACTAGCGGGGCCTACAATGAGCAGTTCTTC.

CDR3 in DNA: TGTGCCAGCAGCTCCCTTACCCAGTACTTC. Protein: CASSSLTQYF. The V gene is TRBV11-2, the J gene TRBJ2-5; D remains unclear. Trimming left V 4 bases short and J 8 bases short, with 5 bases between. Germline V lookup: CDR1 SGHAT, CDR2 FQNNGV. This CDR3 region has 10 residues.

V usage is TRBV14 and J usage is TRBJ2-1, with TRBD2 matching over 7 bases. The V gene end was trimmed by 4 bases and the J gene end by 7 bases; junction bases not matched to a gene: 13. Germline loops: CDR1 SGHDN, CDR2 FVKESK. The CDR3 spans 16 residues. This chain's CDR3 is CASSRLAEDLRNEQFF. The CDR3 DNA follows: TGTGCCAGCAGCCGGCTAGCGGAGGACCTACGGAATGAGCAGTTCTTC.

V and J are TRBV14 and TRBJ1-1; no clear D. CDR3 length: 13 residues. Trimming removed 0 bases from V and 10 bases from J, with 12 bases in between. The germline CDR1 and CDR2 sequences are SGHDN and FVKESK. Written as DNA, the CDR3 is TGTGCCAGCAGCCAAGATATCGGGAGTCGAGCTTTCTTT. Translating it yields CASSQDIGSRAFF.

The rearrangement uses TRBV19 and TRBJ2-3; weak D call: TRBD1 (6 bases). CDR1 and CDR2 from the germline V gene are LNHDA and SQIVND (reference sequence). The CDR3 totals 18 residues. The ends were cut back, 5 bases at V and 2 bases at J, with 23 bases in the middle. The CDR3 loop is CASSEGVSRTSLTDTQYF. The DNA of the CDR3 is TGTGCCAGTAGTGAGGGGGTGAGCAGGACTTCTCTCACAGATACGCAGTATTTT.

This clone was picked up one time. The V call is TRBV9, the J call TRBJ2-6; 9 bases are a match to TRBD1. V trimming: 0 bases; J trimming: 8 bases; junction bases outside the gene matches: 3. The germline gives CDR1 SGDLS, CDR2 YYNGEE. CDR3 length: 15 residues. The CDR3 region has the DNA TGTGCCAGCAGCGTAGTCGGGACAGGGACCAACGTCCTGACTTTC. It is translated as CASSVVGTGTNVLTF. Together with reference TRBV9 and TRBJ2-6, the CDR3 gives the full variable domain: DSGVTQTPKHLITATGQRVTLRCSPRSGDLSVYWYQQSLDQGLQFLIQYYNGEERAKGNILERFSAQQFPDLHSELNLSSLELGDSALYFCASSVVGTGTNVLTFGAGSRLTVL.

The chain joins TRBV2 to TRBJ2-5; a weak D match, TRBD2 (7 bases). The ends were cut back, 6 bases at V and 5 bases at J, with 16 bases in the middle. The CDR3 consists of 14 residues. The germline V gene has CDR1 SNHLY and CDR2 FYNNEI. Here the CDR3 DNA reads TGTGCCAGCAGATCCTGGGGAGGGGGGGAGACCCAGTACTTC. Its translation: CASRSWGGGETQYF.

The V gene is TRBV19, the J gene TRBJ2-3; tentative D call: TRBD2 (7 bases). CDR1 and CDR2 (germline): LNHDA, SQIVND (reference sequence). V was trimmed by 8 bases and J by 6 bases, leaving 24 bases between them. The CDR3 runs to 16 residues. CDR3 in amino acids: CASEPSRGGLTDTQYF. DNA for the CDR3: TGTGCCAGTGAACCCTCGAGGGGGGGACTAACGGATACGCAGTATTTT.

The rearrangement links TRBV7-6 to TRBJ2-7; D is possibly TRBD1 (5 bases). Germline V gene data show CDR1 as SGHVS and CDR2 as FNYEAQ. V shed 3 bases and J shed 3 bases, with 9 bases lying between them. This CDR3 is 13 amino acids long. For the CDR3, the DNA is TGTGCCAGCAGCTTCAACAGGAACTACGAGCAGTACTTC. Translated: CASSFNRNYEQYF. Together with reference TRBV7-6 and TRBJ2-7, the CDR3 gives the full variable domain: GAGVSQSPRYKVTKRGQDVALRCDPISGHVSLYWYRQALGQGPEFLTYFNYEAQQDKSGLPNDRFSAERPEGSISTLTIQRTEQRDSAMYRCASSFNRNYEQYFGPGTRLTVT.

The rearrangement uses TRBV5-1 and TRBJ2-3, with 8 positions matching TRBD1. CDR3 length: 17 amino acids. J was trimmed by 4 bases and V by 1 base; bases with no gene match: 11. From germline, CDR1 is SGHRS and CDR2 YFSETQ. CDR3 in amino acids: CASSLTGTGETADTQYF. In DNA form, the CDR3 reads TGCGCCAGCAGCTTGACCGGGACAGGAGAAACCGCAGATACGCAGTATTTT.

CDR3 residues: CSVDPTGNTEAFF. In DNA form, the CDR3 reads TGCAGCGTTGACCCGACAGGGAACACTGAAGCTTTCTTT. This rearrangement joins TRBV29-1 to TRBJ1-1; possible D gene TRBD1, 6 bases. The ends were cut back, 3 bases at V and 1 base at J, with 9 bases in the middle. The V gene's germline CDR1 is SQVTM and CDR2 ANQGSEA. This CDR3 region has 13 residues. The complete variable domain, with remaining parts taken from reference TRBV29-1 and TRBJ1-1, reads SAVISQKPSRDICQRGTSLTIQCQVDSQVTMMFWYRQQPGQSLTLIATANQGSEATYESGFVIDKFPISRPNLTFSTLTVSNMSPEDSSIYLCSVDPTGNTEAFFGQGTRLTVV.

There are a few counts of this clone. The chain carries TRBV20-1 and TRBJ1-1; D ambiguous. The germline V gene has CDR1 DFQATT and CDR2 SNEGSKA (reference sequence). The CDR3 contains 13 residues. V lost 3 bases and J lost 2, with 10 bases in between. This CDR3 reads CSASYQLNTEAFF. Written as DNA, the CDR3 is TGCAGTGCTAGTTATCAGTTAAACACTGAAGCTTTCTTT.

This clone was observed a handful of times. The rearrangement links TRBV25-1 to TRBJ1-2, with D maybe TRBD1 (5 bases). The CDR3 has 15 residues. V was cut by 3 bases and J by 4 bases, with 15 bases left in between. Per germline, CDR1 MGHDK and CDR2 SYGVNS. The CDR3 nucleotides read TGTGCCAGCAGTGACGGGGGATATGGGCTCTATGGCTACACCTTC. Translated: CASSDGGYGLYGYTF.

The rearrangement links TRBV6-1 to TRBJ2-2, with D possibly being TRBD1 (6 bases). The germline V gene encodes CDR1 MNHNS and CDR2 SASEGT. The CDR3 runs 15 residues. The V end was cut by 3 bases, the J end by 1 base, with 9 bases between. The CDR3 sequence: CASSDDRRNTGELFF. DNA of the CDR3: TGTGCCAGCAGTGACGACAGGCGGAACACCGGGGAGCTGTTTTTT.

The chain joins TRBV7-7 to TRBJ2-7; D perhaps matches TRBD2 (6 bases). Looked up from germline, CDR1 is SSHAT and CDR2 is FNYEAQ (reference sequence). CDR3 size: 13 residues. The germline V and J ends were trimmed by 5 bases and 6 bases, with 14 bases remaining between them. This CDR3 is CASSPVRGGEQYF. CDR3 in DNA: TGTGCCAGCAGCCCAGTAAGGGGAGGCGAGCAGTACTTC. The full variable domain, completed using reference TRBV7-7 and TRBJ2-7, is GAGVSQSPRYKVTKRGQDVTLRCDPISSHATLYWYQQALGQGPEFLTYFNYEAQPDKSGLPSDRFSAERPEGSISTLTIQRTEQRDSAMYRCASSPVRGGEQYFGPGTRLTVT.

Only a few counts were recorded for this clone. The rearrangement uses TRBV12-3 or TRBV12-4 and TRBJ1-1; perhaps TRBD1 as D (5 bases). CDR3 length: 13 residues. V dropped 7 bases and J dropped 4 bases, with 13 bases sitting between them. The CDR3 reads CASIKTGSTEAFF. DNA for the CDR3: TGTGCCAGCATTAAAACAGGTAGCACTGAAGCTTTCTTT.

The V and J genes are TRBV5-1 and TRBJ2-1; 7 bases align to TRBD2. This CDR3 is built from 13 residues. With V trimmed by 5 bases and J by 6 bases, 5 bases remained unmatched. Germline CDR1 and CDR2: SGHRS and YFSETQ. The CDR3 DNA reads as TGCGCCAGCAGTGGGGGAGGGGCCAATGAGCAGTTCTTC. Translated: CASSGGGANEQFF. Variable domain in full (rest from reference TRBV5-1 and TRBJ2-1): KAGVTQTPRYLIKTRGQQVTLSCSPISGHRSVSWYQQTPGQGLQFLFEYFSETQRNKGNFPGRFSGRQFSNSRSEMNVSTLELGDSALYLCASSGGGANEQFFGPGTRLTVL.

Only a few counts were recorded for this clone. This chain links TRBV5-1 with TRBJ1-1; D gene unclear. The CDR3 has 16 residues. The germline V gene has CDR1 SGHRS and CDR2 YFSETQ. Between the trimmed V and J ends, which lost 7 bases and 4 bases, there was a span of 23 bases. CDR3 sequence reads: CASASVIAGLGTEAFF. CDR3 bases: TGCGCCAGCGCGTCGGTTATAGCGGGCTTGGGCACTGAAGCTTTCTTT.

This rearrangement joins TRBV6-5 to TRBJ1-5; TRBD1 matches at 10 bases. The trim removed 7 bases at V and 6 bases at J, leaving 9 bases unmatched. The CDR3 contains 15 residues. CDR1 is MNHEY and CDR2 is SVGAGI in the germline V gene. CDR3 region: CASIAGTGEAQPQHF. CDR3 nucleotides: TGTGCCAGCATTGCCGGGACAGGGGAGGCTCAGCCCCAGCATTTT.

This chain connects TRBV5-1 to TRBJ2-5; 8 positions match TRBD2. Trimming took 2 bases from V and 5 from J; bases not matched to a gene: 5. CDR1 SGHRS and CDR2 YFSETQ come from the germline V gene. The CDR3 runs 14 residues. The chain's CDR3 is CASSLTGGLETQYF. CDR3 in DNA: TGCGCCAGCAGCTTAACGGGAGGGTTGGAGACCCAGTACTTC.

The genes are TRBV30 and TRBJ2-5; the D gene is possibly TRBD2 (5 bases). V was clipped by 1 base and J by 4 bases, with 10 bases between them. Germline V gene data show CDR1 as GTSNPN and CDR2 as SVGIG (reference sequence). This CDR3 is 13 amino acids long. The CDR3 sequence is CAWSGESGETQYF. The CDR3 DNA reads TGTGCCTGGAGTGGGGAGAGTGGAGAGACCCAGTACTTC.

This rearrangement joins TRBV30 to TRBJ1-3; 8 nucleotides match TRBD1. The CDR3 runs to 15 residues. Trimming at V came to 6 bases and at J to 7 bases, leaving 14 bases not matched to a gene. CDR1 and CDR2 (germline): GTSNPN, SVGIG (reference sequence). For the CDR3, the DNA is TGTGCCTGCGAGGACAGGGAAGGCCGAATGAACACCATATATTTT. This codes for CACEDREGRMNTIYF.

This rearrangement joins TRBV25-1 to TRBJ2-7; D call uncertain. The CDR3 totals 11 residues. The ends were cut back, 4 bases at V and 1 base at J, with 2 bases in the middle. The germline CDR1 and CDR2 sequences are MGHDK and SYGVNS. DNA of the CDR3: TGTGCCAGCAGTGCTTCCTACGAGCAGTACTTC. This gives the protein CASSASYEQYF.

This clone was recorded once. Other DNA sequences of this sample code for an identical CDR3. CDR3 nucleotide sequence: TGTGCCAGCACCACGACAGAGTATGGCTACACCTTC. Protein sequence: CASTTTEYGYTF. The chain couples TRBV28 to TRBJ1-2; possibly TRBD1 for D (5 bases). Trimming took 7 bases from V and 5 from J, leaving 11 bases between them. The CDR3 consists of 12 residues. Germline V CDR1 and CDR2: MDHEN, SYDVKM.

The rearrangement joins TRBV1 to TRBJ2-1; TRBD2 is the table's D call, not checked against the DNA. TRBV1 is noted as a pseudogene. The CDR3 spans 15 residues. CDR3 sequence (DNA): TGCACCAGCAGGGGGACTAGCGGGAGTGTCAGCGAGCAGTTCTTC. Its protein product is CTSRGTSGSVSEQFF.

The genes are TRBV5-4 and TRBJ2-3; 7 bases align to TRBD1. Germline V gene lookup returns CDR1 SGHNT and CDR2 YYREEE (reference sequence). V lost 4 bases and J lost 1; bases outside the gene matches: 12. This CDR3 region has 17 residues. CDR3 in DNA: TGTGCCAGCAGCCGATCGGGATCGGGGACAGGCACAGATACGCAGTATTTT. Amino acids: CASSRSGSGTGTDTQYF.

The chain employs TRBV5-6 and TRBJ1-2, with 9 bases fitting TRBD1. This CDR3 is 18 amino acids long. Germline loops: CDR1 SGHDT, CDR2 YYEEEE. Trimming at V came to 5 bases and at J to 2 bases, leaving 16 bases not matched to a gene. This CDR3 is CASSTPGQGILQNYGYTF. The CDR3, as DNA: TGTGCCAGCAGTACGCCGGGACAGGGAATCCTCCAGAACTATGGCTACACCTTC.

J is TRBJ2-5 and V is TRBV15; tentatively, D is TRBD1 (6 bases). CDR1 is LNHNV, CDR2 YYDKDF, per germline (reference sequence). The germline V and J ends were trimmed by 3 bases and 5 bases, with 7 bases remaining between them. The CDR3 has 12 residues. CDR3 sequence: CATSSRGETQYF. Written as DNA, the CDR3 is TGTGCCACCAGCAGTAGGGGGGAGACCCAGTACTTC.

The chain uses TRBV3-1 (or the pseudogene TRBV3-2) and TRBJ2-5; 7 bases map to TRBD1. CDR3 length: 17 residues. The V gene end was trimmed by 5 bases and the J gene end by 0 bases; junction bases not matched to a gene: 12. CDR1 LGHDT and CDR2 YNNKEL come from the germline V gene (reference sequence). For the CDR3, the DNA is TGTGCCAGCAGCTTTTTAGCCGGGACAGTGCACCAAGAGACCCAGTACTTC. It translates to CASSFLAGTVHQETQYF.

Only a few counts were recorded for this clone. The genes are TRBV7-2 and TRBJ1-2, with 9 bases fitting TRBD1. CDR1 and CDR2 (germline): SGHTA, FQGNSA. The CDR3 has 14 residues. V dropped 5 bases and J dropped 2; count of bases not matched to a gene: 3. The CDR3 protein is CASSTGQGNYGYTF. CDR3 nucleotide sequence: TGTGCCAGCAGCACGGGACAGGGCAACTATGGCTACACCTTC.

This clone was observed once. This chain's CDR3 is CATSRVVGLGGTQYF. The CDR3 DNA reads as TGTGCCACCAGCCGTGTAGTGGGGCTCGGTGGGACCCAGTACTTC. V and J are TRBV15 and TRBJ2-5; D possibly corresponds to TRBD1 (5 bases). The CDR3 runs 15 residues. V lost 5 bases, J lost 7 bases, and 20 bases lay in between. CDR1 is LNHNV, CDR2 YYDKDF, per germline (reference sequence).